A selection of T cell receptor beta chains follows, all from one sample in a study of Graves' ophthalmopathy and Graves' hyperthyroidism. TCRdb analysed the multiplex PCR reads with MiXCR anew, one entry per CDR3 protein. The repertoire includes around 1.1 million distinct CDR3 sequences, roughly two fifths of them detected once, and roughly 10% sits in the top ten. Sequencing used peripheral blood or thyroid tissue (not recorded which). All receptors come from an adult man with Graves' hyperthyroidism. Each CDR3 is given with its conserved first and last residue. The D gene is left open where the match is weak. Clone size is not always given. Where it is, it says once, few, many or a class for expanded clones.

clone size | D gene | J gene | V gene | CDR3 protein | CDR3 DNA
many | TRBD2 | TRBJ2-5 | TRBV29-1 | CSAGLAGGSGTQYF | TGCAGCGCAGGACTAGCGGGAGGCTCGGGGACCCAGTACTTC
- | TRBD1 | TRBJ2-7 | TRBV7-7 | CASSLGQGAPEQYF | TGTGCCAGCAGCTTAGGACAGGGGGCCCCCGAGCAGTACTTC
many | - | TRBJ2-7 | TRBV20-1 | CSARVGAFYEQYF | TGCAGTGCTAGAGTGGGGGCCTTTTACGAGCAGTACTTC
- | - | TRBJ2-1 | TRBV9 | CASSVDWTVGNEQFF | TGTGCCAGCAGCGTAGACTGGACGGTGGGCAATGAGCAGTTCTTC
- | TRBD2 | TRBJ2-5 | TRBV19 | CASSIRRGGPETQYF | TGTGCCAGTAGTATTCGGCGGGGGGGCCCGGAGACCCAGTACTTC
- | - | TRBJ1-1 | TRBV28 | CASSLQATNTEAFF | TGTGCCAGCAGTTTACAGGCCACGAACACTGAAGCTTTCTTT
- | - | TRBJ1-2 | TRBV28 | CASETVGVLGYTF | TGTGCCAGCGAGACAGTTGGGGTTTTAGGCTACACCTTC
many | - | TRBJ2-2 | TRBV9 | CASSVDPRELFF | TGTGCCAGCAGCGTAGACCCCAGGGAGCTGTTTTTT
- | - | TRBJ1-5 | TRBV19 | CASGDANQPQHF | TGTGCCAGTGGAGATGCCAATCAGCCCCAGCATTTT
few | TRBD2 | TRBJ2-5 | TRBV4-1 | CASSPWTSGGNNRGTQYF | TGCGCCAGCAGCCCCTGGACTAGCGGGGGGAACAATCGAGGGACCCAGTACTTC
- | - | TRBJ1-5 | TRBV5-1 | CASSLDGGEGQPQHF | TGCGCCAGCAGCTTGGACGGTGGGGAGGGTCAGCCCCAGCATTTT
many | - | TRBJ2-7 | TRBV19 | CASSIGGGSGLSYEQYF | TGTGCCAGTAGTATAGGAGGGGGGAGCGGCCTCTCCTACGAGCAGTACTTC
- | TRBD1 | TRBJ1-5 | TRBV12-3/TRBV12-4 | CASSLGQGKQETQHF | TGTGCCAGCAGTTTAGGACAGGGGAAGCAAGAGACCCAGCATTTT
- | TRBD1 | TRBJ2-7 | TRBV7-2 | CASSYGQGADEQYF | TGTGCCAGCAGTTATGGACAGGGGGCTGACGAGCAGTACTTC
once | - | TRBJ2-3 | TRBV7-2 | CASSLRSTTDTQYF | TGTGCCAGCAGCCTACGGTCGACCACAGATACGCAGTATTTT
- | - | TRBJ1-1 | TRBV6-6 | CASSYPGRGDTEAFF | TGTGCCAGCAGTTACCCGGGCAGGGGCGACACTGAAGCTTTCTTT
many | - | TRBJ1-2 | TRBV6-5 | CASMRGAGYGYTF | TGTGCCAGCATGAGGGGGGCAGGTTATGGCTACACCTTC
few | - | TRBJ1-4 | TRBV6-5 | CASRARARGSEKLFF | TGTGCCAGCAGAGCCAGGGCCAGGGGATCCGAAAAACTGTTTTTT
many | - | TRBJ1-3 | TRBV20-1 | CSASPTGSGNTIYF | TGCAGTGCTAGTCCGACGGGTTCTGGAAACACCATATATTTT
many | - | TRBJ1-4 | TRBV30 | CAWSTNEKLFF | TGTGCCTGGAGTACCAATGAAAAACTGTTTTTT
- | - | TRBJ2-2 | TRBV24-1 | CATSDRDASTGELFF | TGTGCCACCTCGGACAGAGATGCGAGCACCGGGGAGCTGTTTTTT
- | - | TRBJ1-4 | TRBV2 | CASRGAEWDEKLFF | TGTGCCAGCAGGGGGGCAGAGTGGGATGAAAAACTGTTTTTT
once | TRBD1 | TRBJ1-6 | TRBV24-1 | CATSDWTGSSPLHF | TGTGCCACCAGTGATTGGACAGGGAGTTCACCCCTCCACTTT
many | - | TRBJ1-2 | TRBV9 | CASSVAADNQGYTF | TGTGCCAGCAGCGTAGCTGCCGATAACCAGGGCTACACCTTC
once | - | TRBJ1-1 | TRBV7-2 | CASSLEAYGYTEAFF | TGTGCCAGCAGCTTAGAGGCCTATGGCTACACTGAAGCTTTCTTT
many | - | TRBJ2-5 | TRBV5-5 | CASSLRGAVEETQYF | TGTGCCAGCAGCTTGCGGGGGGCCGTTGAAGAGACCCAGTACTTC
many | - | TRBJ1-4 | TRBV10-2 | CASSESEGLDEKLFF | TGCGCCAGCAGTGAGTCTGAGGGTTTGGATGAAAAACTGTTTTTT
- | - | TRBJ2-7 | TRBV7-8 | CASSATDGNEQYF | TGTGCCAGTAGTGCGACTGATGGTAACGAGCAGTACTTC
- | - | TRBJ1-2 | TRBV7-2 | CASSLRVDPGARDYGYTF | TGTGCCAGCAGTTTACGGGTCGATCCGGGGGCGCGGGACTATGGCTACACCTTC
few | - | TRBJ1-1 | TRBV6-2/TRBV6-3 | CASSYRVPNTEAFF | TGTGCCAGCAGTTACCGGGTCCCGAACACTGAAGCTTTCTTT
many | TRBD1 | TRBJ1-2 | TRBV7-9 | CASSLASGQGIDGYTF | TGTGCCAGCAGCCTAGCCTCCGGACAGGGGATTGATGGCTACACCTTC
- | TRBD1 | TRBJ2-5 | TRBV20-1 | CSAPGTVAETQYF | TGCAGTGCTCCTGGGACAGTGGCCGAGACCCAGTACTTC
few | - | TRBJ2-5 | TRBV10-3 | CAISEAGGRETQYF | TGTGCCATCAGTGAGGCTGGGGGGCGAGAGACCCAGTACTTC
- | - | TRBJ1-1 | TRBV10-1 | CAVDSSRNTEAFF | TGCGCCGTCGACAGTTCCCGGAACACTGAAGCTTTCTTT
many | - | TRBJ1-5 | TRBV2 | CASTLEQTYSNQPQHF | TGTGCCAGCACTTTGGAGCAAACTTATAGCAATCAGCCCCAGCATTTT
many | TRBD1 | TRBJ1-5 | TRBV2 | CASSDQGGYQPQHF | TGTGCCAGCAGTGATCAGGGGGGCTATCAGCCCCAGCATTTT
- | TRBD1 | TRBJ1-2 | TRBV24-1 | CATSDSGTGFGYTF | TGTGCCACCAGTGACTCGGGGACAGGGTTTGGCTACACCTTC
once | - | TRBJ1-1 | TRBV5-1 | CASSVEASTEAFF | TGTGCCAGCAGCGTAGAGGCTAGTACTGAAGCTTTCTTT
- | TRBD1 | TRBJ1-2 | TRBV25-1 | CASVDMGTGFGYTF | TGTGCCAGCGTTGATATGGGGACAGGGTTTGGCTACACCTTC
few | - | TRBJ1-1 | TRBV6-5 | CASSYGGITEAFF | TGTGCCAGCAGTTACGGGGGAATCACTGAAGCTTTCTTT
- | - | TRBJ2-5 | TRBV2 | CASNSGAKETQYF | TGTGCCAGCAACTCGGGGGCCAAAGAGACCCAGTACTTC
- | TRBD1 | TRBJ2-2 | TRBV7-9 | CASSPGTGLILRELFF | TGTGCCAGCAGCCCTGGGACAGGGCTGATTCTACGGGAGCTGTTTTTT
many | - | TRBJ1-2 | TRBV10-3 | CAISGGEGWYGYTF | TGTGCCATCAGTGGGGGTGAGGGTTGGTATGGCTACACCTTC
- | - | TRBJ2-7 | TRBV7-6 | CASSIGRGGSYEQYF | TGTGCCAGTAGTATCGGCAGGGGAGGAAGCTACGAGCAGTACTTC
few | - | TRBJ1-5 | TRBV15 | CATSRAGDPQHF | TGTGCCACCAGCAGGGCGGGAGATCCCCAGCATTTT
- | - | TRBJ1-1 | TRBV6-5 | CASRRQESLSETFF | TGTGCCAGCAGACGACAGGAGTCCTTGTCGGAAACTTTCTTT
few | - | TRBJ2-7 | TRBV4-3 | CASSQGRHGRYEQYF | TGCGCCAGCAGCCAAGGACGACATGGGCGGTACGAGCAGTACTTC
many | TRBD1 | TRBJ1-1 | TRBV19 | CASSSPRDRYTEAFF | TGTGCCAGTAGTTCCCCCCGGGACAGATACACTGAAGCTTTCTTT
many | TRBD1 | TRBJ2-7 | TRBV7-9 | CASSLGQGRAYEQYF | TGTGCCAGCAGCCTCGGACAGGGGAGGGCCTACGAGCAGTACTTC
- | - | TRBJ2-7 | TRBV11-1 | CASRATATEQYF | TGTGCCAGCAGAGCCACAGCGACCGAGCAGTACTTC
- | - | TRBJ2-1 | TRBV9 | CASSVSSEQFF | TGTGCCAGCAGCGTATCCTCTGAGCAGTTCTTC
few | - | TRBJ1-4 | TRBV19 | CASSIGRRATNEKLFF | TGTGCCAGTAGTATAGGCCGCCGCGCCACTAATGAAAAACTGTTTTTT